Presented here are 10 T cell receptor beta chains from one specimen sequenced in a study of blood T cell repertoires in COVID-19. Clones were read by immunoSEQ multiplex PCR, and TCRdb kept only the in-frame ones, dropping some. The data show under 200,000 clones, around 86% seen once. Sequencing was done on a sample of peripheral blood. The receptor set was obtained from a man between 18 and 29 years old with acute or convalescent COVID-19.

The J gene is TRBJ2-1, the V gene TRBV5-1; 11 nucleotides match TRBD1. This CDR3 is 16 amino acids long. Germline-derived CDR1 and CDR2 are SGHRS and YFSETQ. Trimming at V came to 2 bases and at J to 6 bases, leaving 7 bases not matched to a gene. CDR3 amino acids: CASSLTTGTGGNEQFF. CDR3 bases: TGCGCCAGCAGCTTAACCACCGGGACAGGGGGCAATGAGCAGTTCTTC.

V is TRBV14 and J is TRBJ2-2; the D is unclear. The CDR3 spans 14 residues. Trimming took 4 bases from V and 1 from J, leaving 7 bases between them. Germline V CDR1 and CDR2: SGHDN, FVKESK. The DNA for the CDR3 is TGTGCCAGCAGCCCCCGACAGAACACCGGGGAGCTGTTTTTT. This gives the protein CASSPRQNTGELFF.

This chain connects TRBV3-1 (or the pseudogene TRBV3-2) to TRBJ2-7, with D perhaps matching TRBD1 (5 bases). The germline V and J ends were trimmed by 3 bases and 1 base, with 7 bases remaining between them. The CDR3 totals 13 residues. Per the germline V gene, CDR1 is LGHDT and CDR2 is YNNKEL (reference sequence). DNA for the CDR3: TGTGCCAGCAGCCAGGCAGGGTCCTACGAGCAGTACGTC. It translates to CASSQAGSYEQYV.

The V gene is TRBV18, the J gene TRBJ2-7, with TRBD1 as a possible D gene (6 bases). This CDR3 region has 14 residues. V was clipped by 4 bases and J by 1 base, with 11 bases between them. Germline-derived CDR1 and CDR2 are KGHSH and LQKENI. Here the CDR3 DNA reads TGTGCCAGCTCACTCCGAACAGGGTCCTACGAGCAGTACGTC. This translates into CASSLRTGSYEQYV.

In nucleotides, the CDR3 is TGTGCCAGCACTTTCACTAGCGGGGGGTACAATGAGCAGTTCTTC. Protein: CASTFTSGGYNEQFF. The chain carries TRBV28 and TRBJ2-1, with 12 bases identical to TRBD2. Germline CDR1 reads MDHEN; CDR2 reads SYDVKM. The CDR3 is 15 amino acids. V lost 7 bases and J lost 4; bases outside the gene matches: 5. Full variable domain (rest looked up from reference TRBV28 and TRBJ2-1): DVKVTQSSRYLVKRTGEKVFLECVQDMDHENMFWYRQDPGLGLRLIYFSYDVKMKEKGDIPEGYSVSREKKERFSLILESASTNQTSMYLCASTFTSGGYNEQFFGPGTRLTVL.

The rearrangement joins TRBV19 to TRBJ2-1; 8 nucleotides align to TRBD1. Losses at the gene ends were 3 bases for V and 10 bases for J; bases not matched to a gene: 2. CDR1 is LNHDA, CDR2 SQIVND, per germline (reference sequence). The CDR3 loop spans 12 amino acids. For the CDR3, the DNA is TGTGCCAGTAGTATGACAGGGGACGAGCAGTTCTTC. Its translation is CASSMTGDEQFF. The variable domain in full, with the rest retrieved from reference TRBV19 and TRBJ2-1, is DGGITQSPKYLFRKEGQNVTLSCEQNLNHDAMYWYRQDPGQGLRLIYYSQIVNDFQKGDIAEGYSVSREKKESFPLTVTSAQKNPTAFYLCASSMTGDEQFFGPGTRLTVL.

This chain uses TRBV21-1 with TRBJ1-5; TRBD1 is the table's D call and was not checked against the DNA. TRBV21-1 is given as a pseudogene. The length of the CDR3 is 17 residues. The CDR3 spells CASSRHRGPRWDQPQHF. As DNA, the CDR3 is TGTGCCAGCAGCAGGCATAGGGGGCCTCGATGGGATCAGCCCCAGCATTTT.

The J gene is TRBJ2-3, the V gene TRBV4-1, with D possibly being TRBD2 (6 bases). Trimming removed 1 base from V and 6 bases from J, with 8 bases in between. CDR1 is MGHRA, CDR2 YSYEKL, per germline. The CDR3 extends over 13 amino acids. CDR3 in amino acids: CASSQVEGDTQYF. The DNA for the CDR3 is TGCGCCAGCAGCCAAGTGGAGGGGGATACGCAGTATTTT.

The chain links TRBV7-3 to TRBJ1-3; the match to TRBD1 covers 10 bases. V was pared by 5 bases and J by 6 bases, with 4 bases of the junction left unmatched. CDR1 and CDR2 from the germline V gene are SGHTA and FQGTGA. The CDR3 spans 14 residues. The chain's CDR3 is CASSPDRGQNTIYF. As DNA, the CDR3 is TGTGCCAGCAGCCCCGACAGGGGGCAAAACACCATATATTTT.

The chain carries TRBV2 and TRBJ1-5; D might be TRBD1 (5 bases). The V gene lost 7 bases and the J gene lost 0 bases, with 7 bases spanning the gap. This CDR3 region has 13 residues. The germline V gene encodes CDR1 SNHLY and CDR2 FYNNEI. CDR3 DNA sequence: TGTGCCAGCAAGCAGGGTAGCAATCAGCCCCAGCATTTT. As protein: CASKQGSNQPQHF.